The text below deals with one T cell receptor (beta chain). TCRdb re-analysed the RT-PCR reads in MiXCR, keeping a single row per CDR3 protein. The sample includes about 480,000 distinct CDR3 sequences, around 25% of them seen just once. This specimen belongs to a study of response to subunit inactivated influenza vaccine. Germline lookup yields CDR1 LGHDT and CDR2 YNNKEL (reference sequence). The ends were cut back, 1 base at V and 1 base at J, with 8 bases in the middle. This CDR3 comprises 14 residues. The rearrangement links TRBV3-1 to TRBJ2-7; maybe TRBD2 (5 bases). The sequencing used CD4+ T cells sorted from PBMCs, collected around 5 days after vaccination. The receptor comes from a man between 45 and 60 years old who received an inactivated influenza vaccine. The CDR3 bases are TGTGCCAGCAGCCAAGCTCGGGGTTCCTACGAGCAGTACTTC. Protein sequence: CASSQARGSYEQYF.